A single T cell receptor (beta chain) is shown here with its context. Its antigen remains unidentified. This specimen belongs to a study of blood T cells in healthy people across ages. Overall study: About one barcoded TCR beta cDNA was captured per two T cells. Study-level results: Using unsorted PBMCs precluded a conclusive naive versus antigen-experienced comparison.

Per the germline V gene, CDR1 is SGDLS and CDR2 is YYNGEE. V gave up 3 bases and J gave up 4 bases, with 15 bases separating them. This CDR3 region has 15 residues. The use of a sample-barcoded 5' primer and a J-beta primer mix characterized a second PCR of roughly 6 to 12 cycles. CDR3-containing paired-end reads numbering at least 2.5 million came from each sample. TCRdb recomputed calls from the 5' RACE reads with MiXCR, one row per CDR3 protein. The sample records 780,000 or so distinct CDR3 sequences, around half being singletons. The individuals who served as donors were healthy Caucasians living in Russia, aged roughly 6 to 90.

This sequence originates from a man older than 75 in good health. The V and J genes are TRBV9 and TRBJ2-3; D perhaps matches TRBD1 (6 bases). Material for sequencing was blood. CDR3 loop: CASSAYGRGSDTQYF. The DNA for the CDR3 is TGTGCCAGCAGCGCGTACGGCAGGGGTTCAGATACGCAGTATTTT.